This TCR beta chain was recorded in a study of T-cell memory formation after mild COVID-19. Germline V gene sequence: CDR1 MNHNS, CDR2 SASEGT. Trimming at V came to 5 bases and at J to 5 bases, leaving 4 bases not matched to a gene. This CDR3 is 14 amino acids long. TCRdb re-derived calls from the 5' RACE reads in MiXCR, one entry per CDR3 protein. The sample gives 550,000 to 700,000 distinct CDR3 sequences, under 20% of which show up once; around 12% is in the top ten. The sample holds a few counts of this clonotype. Sequenced: PBMCs or a T cell subset sorted from them (not recorded which). This sequence originates from an adult woman who had mild COVID-19 (a few samples of this study predate the infection). Cell type and time point are not known. The chain couples TRBV6-1 to TRBJ1-5; 9 bases agree with TRBD1. CDR3 loop: CASSRDRVYQPQHF. The CDR3 region has the DNA TGTGCCAGCAGTAGGGACAGGGTCTATCAGCCCCAGCATTTT.